This T cell receptor (beta chain) was sequenced during a study of cytomegalovirus exposure and HLA in healthy donors. Overall study findings and caveats: Most TCR sequences were seen very rarely across donors, but some public TCRs occurred in many.

The PCR made use of 60 Vbeta and 13 Jbeta primers. Some clones are missing from TCRdb's copy, which holds only in-frame ones; the method was immunoSEQ multiplex PCR. The sample includes fewer than 250,000 clones. Concerning this clone: Its matching antigen is unknown.

Trimming shortened V by 6 bases and J by 4 bases, and 9 bases separated the two germline ends. Germline V lookup: CDR1 DFQATT, CDR2 SNEGSKA (reference sequence). The CDR3 totals 11 residues. The sequenced sample consisted of PBMCs. The J gene is TRBJ1-2, the V gene TRBV20-1; D gene ambiguous. This clonotype was sampled from a woman aged 25 to 45 in good health and CMV-seropositive. The CDR3 region has the DNA TGCAGTGCGCGGGTCTCCTATGGCTACACCTTC. It encodes CSARVSYGYTF.